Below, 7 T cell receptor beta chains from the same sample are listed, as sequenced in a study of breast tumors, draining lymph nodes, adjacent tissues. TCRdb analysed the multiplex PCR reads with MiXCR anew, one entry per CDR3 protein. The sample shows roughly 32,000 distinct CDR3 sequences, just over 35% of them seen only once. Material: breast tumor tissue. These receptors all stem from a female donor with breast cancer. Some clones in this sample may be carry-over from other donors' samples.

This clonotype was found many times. CDR3 loop: CASSIRGNDGYTF. CDR3 in DNA: TGTGCCAGTAGTATCCGGGGGAATGATGGCTACACCTTC. The chain uses TRBV19 and TRBJ1-2; D is perhaps TRBD1 (5 bases). V was trimmed by 3 bases and J by 6 bases, leaving 11 bases between them. The CDR3 consists of 13 residues. CDR1 is LNHDA and CDR2 is SQIVND in the germline V gene (reference sequence).

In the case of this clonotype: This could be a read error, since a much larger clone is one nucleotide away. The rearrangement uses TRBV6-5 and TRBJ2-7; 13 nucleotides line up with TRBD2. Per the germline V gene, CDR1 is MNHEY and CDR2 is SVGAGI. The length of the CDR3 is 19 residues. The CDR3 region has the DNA TGTGCCAGCAGTTACCCCGGGACTAGCGGGACCCTCAACCGCTACGAGCGGTACTTC. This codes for CASSYPGTSGTLNRYERYF.

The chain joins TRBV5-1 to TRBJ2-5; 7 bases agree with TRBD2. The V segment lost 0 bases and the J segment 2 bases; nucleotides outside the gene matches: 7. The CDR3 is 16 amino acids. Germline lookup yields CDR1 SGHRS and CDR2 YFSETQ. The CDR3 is CASSLGGQAGQETQYF. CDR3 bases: TGCGCCAGCAGCTTGGGGGGCCAAGCGGGACAAGAGACCCAGTACTTC.

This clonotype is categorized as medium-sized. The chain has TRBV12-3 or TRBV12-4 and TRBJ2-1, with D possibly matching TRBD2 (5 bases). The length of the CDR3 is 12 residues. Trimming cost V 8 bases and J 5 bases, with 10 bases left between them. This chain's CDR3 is CASGTRDNEQFF. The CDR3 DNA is TGTGCCAGCGGAACTAGGGACAATGAGCAGTTCTTC.

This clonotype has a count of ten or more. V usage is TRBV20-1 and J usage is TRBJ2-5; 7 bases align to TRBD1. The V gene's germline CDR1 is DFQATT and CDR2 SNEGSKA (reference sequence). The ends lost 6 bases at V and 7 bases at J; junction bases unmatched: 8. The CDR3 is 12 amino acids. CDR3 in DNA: TGCAGTGCCACAGACAGGGACGTGACCCAGTACTTC. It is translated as CSATDRDVTQYF.

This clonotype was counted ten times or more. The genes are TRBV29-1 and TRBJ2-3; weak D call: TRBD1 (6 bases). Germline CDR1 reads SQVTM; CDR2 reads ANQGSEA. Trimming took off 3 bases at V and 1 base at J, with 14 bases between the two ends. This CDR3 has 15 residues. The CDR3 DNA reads TGCAGCGTTGAGAACAGGGCTAAGGGCACAGATACGCAGTATTTT. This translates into CSVENRAKGTDTQYF.

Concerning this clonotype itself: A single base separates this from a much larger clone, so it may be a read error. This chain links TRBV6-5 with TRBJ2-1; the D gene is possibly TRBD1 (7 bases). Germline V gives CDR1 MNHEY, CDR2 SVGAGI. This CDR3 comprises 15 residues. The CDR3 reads CASSQEGASYSEQFF. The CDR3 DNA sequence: TGTGCCAGCAGCCAGGAGGGGGCCTCCTACAGTGAGCAGTTCTTC.